This TCR beta chain was captured by sequencing in a study of metastatic and nonmetastatic thyroid tumors (dated by TCRdb to about 2020). About the full investigation: For patients with malignant and with benign thyroid disease, the researchers compared repertoires between peripheral blood samples and tumor or nodule tissue samples.

The CDR3 starts with the cysteine, ends with the phenylalanine, and has 17 residues. Only the CDR3 part of the read is kept: 51 bases, read in frame from the first base. Trimming leaves V shorter by 4 bases and J shorter by 7 bases, with the junction holding 13 bases beyond the gene matches. The germline V gene supplies CDR1 MDHEN and CDR2 SYDVKM. Paper-wide results and their limitations: TCR beta diversity was reported as significantly higher in malignant tumors than in benign nodules, in both blood and tumor samples.

Worth noting for this clone: Which antigen it targets is not known. The input lacks base qualities; no much larger clone sits a single base away.

No treatment had been received by any patient before thyroid surgery. The study retrospectively analysed patient clinical samples collected from about 2012 to 2019 using T-cell receptor beta sequencing. The protocol used for the library was PCR. The instrument was an Illumina HiSeq 4000. High-throughput sequencing was used to profile the TCR beta-chain CDR3 region of each patient. Per the authors' processing: The researchers built a classifier to tell apart papillary thyroid cancer patients with distant metastasis, based on CDR3 differences among clinicopathological groups. Repertoire diversity was assessed with the Shannon index, and tumor-blood repertoire similarity with the Morisita-Horn index. The public reads were reprocessed in TCRdb via fastp at Q25 and MiXCR, keeping in-frame beta chains. These V and J calls originate from TCRdb's pipeline instead of the authors' own analysis. The sample includes about 14,000 clones, with around 29% observed a single time. The top ten clones comprise about a fifth of the sample.

This clonotype was sampled from a female donor with papillary thyroid cancer or a benign thyroid nodule (not recorded which). Some clones in this sample may be carry-over from other donors' samples. The rearranged segments are TRBV28 and TRBJ2-4, and TRBD1 aligns with 10 junction nucleotides. Material: tumor tissue. The CDR3: CASSSPPLTGGENIQYF. In nucleotides, the sequence is TGTGCCAGCAGTTCCCCCCCCTTGACAGGGGGCGAGAACATTCAGTACTTC.